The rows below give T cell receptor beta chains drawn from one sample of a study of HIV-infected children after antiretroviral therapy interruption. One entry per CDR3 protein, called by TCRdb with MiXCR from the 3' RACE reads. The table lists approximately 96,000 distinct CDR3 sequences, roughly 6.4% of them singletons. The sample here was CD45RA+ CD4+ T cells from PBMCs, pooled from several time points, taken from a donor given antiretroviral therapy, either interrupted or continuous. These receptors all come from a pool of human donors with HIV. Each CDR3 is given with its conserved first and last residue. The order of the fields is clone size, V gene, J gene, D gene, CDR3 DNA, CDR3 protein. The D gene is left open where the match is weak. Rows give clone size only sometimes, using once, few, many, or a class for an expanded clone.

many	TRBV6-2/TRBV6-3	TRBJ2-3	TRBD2	TGTGCCAGCAGCACGAGCGGGGGGGCCCCAGATACGCAGTATTTT	CASSTSGGAPDTQYF
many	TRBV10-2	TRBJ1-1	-	TGCGCCAGCAGAGTAGGGCAGAACACTGAAGCTTTCTTT	CASRVGQNTEAFF
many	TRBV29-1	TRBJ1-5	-	TGCAGCGTTCAGGGTTACGGGCAGCCCCAGCATTTT	CSVQGYGQPQHF
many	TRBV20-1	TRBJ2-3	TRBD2	TGCAGTGCAAACTTAGCGGGAGGAGGAGATACGCAGTATTTT	CSANLAGGGDTQYF
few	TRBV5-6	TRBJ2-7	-	TGTGCCAGCAGTCCGGCTAACAGGGCCTACGAGCAGTACTTC	CASSPANRAYEQYF
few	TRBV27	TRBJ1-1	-	TGTGCCAGCAGTTTACCAGGGTATGGTGAAGCTTTCTTT	CASSLPGYGEAFF
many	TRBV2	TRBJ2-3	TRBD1	TGTGCCAGCAGGGTGGACAGGGACAGCACAGATACGCAGTATTTT	CASRVDRDSTDTQYF
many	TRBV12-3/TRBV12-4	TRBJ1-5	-	TGTGCCAGCAGTTTACTTAGCAATCGCAATCAGCCCCAGCATTTT	CASSLLSNRNQPQHF
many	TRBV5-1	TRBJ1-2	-	TGCGCCAGCAGCTTGAACAGGGATGGTGGCTACACCTTC	CASSLNRDGGYTF
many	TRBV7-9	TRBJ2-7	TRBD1	TGTGCCAGCAGCCCACGGGGGAGACAGGGGTACGAGCAGTACTTC	CASSPRGRQGYEQYF
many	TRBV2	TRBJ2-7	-	TGTGCCAGCAGGGACGAGCAGTACTTC	CASRDEQYF
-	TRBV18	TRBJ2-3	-	TGTGCCAGCTCACCACGTCGGGGGCCATGGACAGATACGCAGTATTTT	CASSPRRGPWTDTQYF
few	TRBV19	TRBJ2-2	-	TGTGCCAGTAGGAAAAACACCGGGGAGCTGTTTTTT	CASRKNTGELFF
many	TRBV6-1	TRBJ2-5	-	TGTGCCAGCAGGGAGCTACAGGTCTTCCAAGAGACCCAGTACTTC	CASRELQVFQETQYF
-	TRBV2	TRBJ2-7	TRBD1	TGTGCCAGCGGGGGACAGGGAAACTACGAGCAGTACTTC	CASGGQGNYEQYF
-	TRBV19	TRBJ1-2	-	TGTGCCAGTAGCCATAACGACAGGAAACTTTTTAACTATGGCTACACCTTC	CASSHNDRKLFNYGYTF
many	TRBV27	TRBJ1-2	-	TGTGCCAGCAGTTTAGAGGCCTCAGCTAACTATGGCTACACCTTC	CASSLEASANYGYTF
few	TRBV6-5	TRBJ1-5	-	TGTGCCAGCAGTTATTCTGGGTATAATCAGCCCCAGCATTTT	CASSYSGYNQPQHF